Here is one TCR beta chain with its context. This clonotype was counted ten times or more. The target of this receptor is not known. Per-nucleotide qualities are absent, and no much larger clonotype sits a single base away. These data originate in a study of response to subunit inactivated influenza vaccine (dated by TCRdb to 2017 to 2018). For the wider study: Deep quantitative profiling of the T cell receptor repertoire was used in the study to follow responses to a trivalent subunit inactivated influenza vaccine. What the study reported, not specific to this receptor: The authors suggested that each seasonal influenza vaccination may recruit only a limited number of new T cells.

Libraries were made using RT-PCR. The sample was run on an Illumina HiSeq 2500. TCRdb applied fastp at Q25 and MiXCR to the public reads, then kept only in-frame beta chains. Entries that share a CDR3 protein sequence are merged under the most common genes and DNA. This sample is represented by more than 450,000 distinct CDR3 sequences; over 9% of them were singletons. Approximately 11% of the sample rests with the top ten. Taken from cysteine to phenylalanine, the CDR3 has 16 residues. The only DNA kept is the CDR3, 48 bases in frame from the first base. According to the germline V gene, CDR1 reads SGHRS and CDR2 reads YFSETQ. V loses 0 bases at its end and J loses 5 bases; junction bases beyond the gene matches: 7. This same sample was also taken into another study, of T cells expressing NK-cell markers. As described in the second report: TCR beta cDNA libraries were prepared using 5'RACE template switching, which introduced a universal primer site and unique molecular identifiers. Three sorted T-cell subsets (CD3+CD56+NKG2C+, CD3+CD56+NKG2C- and CD3+CD56-NKG2C+) from about 8 donors had their TCR beta-chain repertoires profiled. Among the eight sequenced donors, only one was HCMV-seronegative, while the other seven were HCMV-seropositive. In several experiments an anti-gammadeltaTCR antibody was added to restrict sorting to alphabetaTCR-expressing T cells. In 6 or 7 donors, the dominant CD3+CD56+NKG2C+ clonotypes ranked among the top 10 CD8+ clonotypes, making up roughly 1.0-8% of CD8+ T cells. Those dominant clonotypes were again the most abundant among CD3+CD56-NKG2C+ cells in a few donors, at roughly 25-60.1%. Whether the expanded NKG2C-expressing T cell clones were specific for HCMV antigens was left unclear. The study sequenced eight donors, all healthy volunteers chosen at random: three men and five women. To determine HCMV serostatus, a commercial ELISA kit was used to detect HCMV-specific IgG in serum. Ficoll density gradient centrifugation was used to isolate peripheral blood mononuclear cells from blood. For roughly 6 donors, bulk peripheral blood T-cell repertoires were also sequenced from unsorted PBMC. cDNA synthesis was primed from the TCR beta constant segment, followed by two successive PCR amplification steps. The libraries were sequenced on Illumina HiSeq 2000/2500, MiSeq or NextSeq, producing 2 x 150 bp reads. MIGEC was used to demultiplex reads and group the reads by UMI, and MiTCR was used to assemble and quantify clonotypes. Only TCR cDNA sequences supported by at least two reads were kept to exclude erroneous sequences. The tcR package was used for downstream repertoire analysis, and clonotypes were matched between fractions using CDR3 nucleotide sequence together with V segment. VDJmatch was used to annotate antigen specificity against VDJdb, with one amino acid substitution in CDR3 permitted.

The sequence links TRBV5-1 to TRBJ2-3; 9 central nucleotides agree with TRBD2. The clonotype was recovered from a man over 45 who received an inactivated influenza vaccine. Donor details come from another sample of the same person, matched by shared clones. The sample here was PBMCs from blood, taken on the day of vaccination. The CDR3 region reads CASSLERGDRGDTQYF. Here is the DNA: TGCGCCAGCAGCTTGGAGCGGGGGGATCGGGGAGATACGCAGTATTTT.